These 21 T cell receptor beta chains were sequenced from one sample in a study of blood T cell repertoires in COVID-19. The method was immunoSEQ multiplex PCR; TCRdb's version includes in-frame clones alone and lacks a portion of them. The repertoire includes about 190,000 clones, 85% to 90% of them detected once, and 20% to 25% sits in the top ten. The sequenced material came from PBMCs or T cells enriched from blood (not recorded which). These receptors came from a woman in her 40s in a cohort exposed to, infected with or recovered from COVID-19 (not recorded which).

J is TRBJ2-3 and V is TRBV29-1; D is possibly TRBD2 (6 bases). CDR1 SQVTM and CDR2 ANQGSEA come from the germline V gene. This CDR3 contains 16 residues. Trimming pared 5 bases from V and 4 bases from J, leaving 22 bases between. The CDR3 loop reads CSVRGGTLGVADTQYF. The CDR3 DNA reads as TGCAGCGTTCGGGGCGGGACCCTGGGGGTCGCAGATACGCAGTATTTT.

The rearrangement links TRBV11-3 to TRBJ1-6; D unresolved. The germline V gene encodes CDR1 SGHNT and CDR2 YENEEA. CDR3 length equals 15 residues. Trimming took 1 base from V and 9 from J, leaving 13 bases between them. CDR3 in DNA: TGTGCCAGCAGCTTAGGGTCAGGTTACCGTTCACCCCTCCACTTT. Protein sequence: CASSLGSGYRSPLHF.

The J gene is TRBJ2-7, the V gene TRBV11-2; D is possibly TRBD2 (5 bases). This CDR3 is 15 amino acids long. V lost 5 bases and J 1 base, leaving 15 bases between the germline ends. Germline loops: CDR1 SGHAT, CDR2 FQNNGV. The CDR3 loop reads CASSPEASYSYEQYF. CDR3 in DNA: TGTGCCAGCAGCCCAGAGGCTAGCTATTCCTACGAGCAGTACTTC.

The chain has TRBV6-2 or TRBV6-3 and TRBJ2-3; D not resolved. CDR1 and CDR2 from the germline V gene are MNHEY and SVGEGT. The V gene lost 3 bases and the J gene lost 0 bases, with 10 bases spanning the gap. This CDR3 spans 15 amino acids. The CDR3: CASSYSPTSTDTQYF. In nucleotides, the CDR3 is TGTGCCAGCAGTTATAGTCCAACTAGCACAGATACGCAGTATTTT.

The rearrangement links TRBV30 to TRBJ1-2, with TRBD1 identical over 7 bases. CDR1 GTSNPN and CDR2 SVGIG come from the germline V gene (reference sequence). The CDR3 covers 12 residues. Trimming at V came to 5 bases and at J to 5 bases, leaving 5 bases not matched to a gene. This CDR3 reads CAWGQALYGYTF. The CDR3 DNA sequence: TGTGCCTGGGGACAGGCCCTTTATGGCTACACCTTC. The full variable domain, completed using reference TRBV30 and TRBJ1-2, is SQTIHQWPATLVQPVGSPLSLECTVEGTSNPNLYWYRQAAGRGLQLLFYSVGIGQISSEVPQNLSASRPQDRQFILSSKKLLLSDSGFYLCAWGQALYGYTFGSGTRLTVV.

The genes are TRBV28 and TRBJ1-4, with 7 bases aligning to TRBD1. Germline V lookup: CDR1 MDHEN, CDR2 SYDVKM. Trimming took 5 bases from V and 10 from J; bases not matched to a gene: 7. This CDR3 has 13 residues. CDR3 protein: CASSLRGHGKLFF. CDR3 coding DNA: TGTGCCAGCAGTCTAAGGGGGCACGGAAAACTGTTTTTT.

The sample holds one count of this clone. This chain connects TRBV6-5 to TRBJ1-2; D perhaps matches TRBD1 (6 bases). CDR3 length: 14 residues. Trimming cost V 0 bases and J 7 bases, with 12 bases left between them. The V gene's germline CDR1 is MNHEY and CDR2 SVGAGI. CDR3 DNA sequence: TGTGCCAGCAGTTACTCAGGGTTAGGGGGTGGCTACACCTTC. Translation: CASSYSGLGGGYTF.

The V gene is TRBV7-9, the J gene TRBJ2-7; TRBD1 matches 10 bases. The germline V gene encodes CDR1 SEHNR and CDR2 FQNEAQ (reference sequence). CDR3 length: 17 residues. The V gene end was trimmed by 2 bases and the J gene end by 0 bases; junction bases not matched to a gene: 7. This CDR3 reads CASSLPRDRGSSYEQYF. The CDR3 DNA reads as TGTGCCAGCAGCTTACCCCGGGACAGGGGAAGCTCCTACGAGCAGTACTTC.

The rearrangement uses TRBV6-2 or TRBV6-3 and TRBJ2-1, with TRBD2 as a possible D gene (5 bases). Germline V gene lookup returns CDR1 MNHEY and CDR2 SVGEGT. Trimming left V 5 bases short and J 4 bases short, with 12 bases between. The CDR3 consists of 14 residues. CDR3 nucleotides: TGTGCCAGCAGTGGCCAAACTAGATACAATGAGCAGTTCTTC. Amino acids: CASSGQTRYNEQFF.

About this clone: Distinct nucleotide sequences in the sample also encode this CDR3. This rearrangement joins TRBV11-2 to TRBJ1-1; no clear D. The germline V gene has CDR1 SGHAT and CDR2 FQNNGV. Trimming took 1 base from V and 0 from J, leaving 3 bases between them. The CDR3 covers 13 residues. For the CDR3, the DNA is TGTGCCAGCAGCTTAGGGCTGAACACTGAAGCTTTCTTT. Encoded protein: CASSLGLNTEAFF.

The CDR3 bases are TGTGCCAGCAGCAAAAGTTCGCGGACACGGAACACTGAAGCTTTCTTT. The encoded protein is CASSKSSRTRNTEAFF. This sequence joins TRBV21-1 and TRBJ1-1; the DNA was not compared with TRBD1, the D call given in the table. TRBV21-1 is shown as a pseudogene. The CDR3 is 16 residues long.

The chain has TRBV29-1 and TRBJ2-1; D perhaps matches TRBD2 (5 bases). The CDR3 extends over 10 amino acids. Germline lookup yields CDR1 SQVTM and CDR2 ANQGSEA. The CDR3 loop is CSSEDNEQFF. CDR3 sequence (DNA): TGCAGTAGCGAGGACAATGAGCAGTTCTTC.

This sequence joins TRBV7-8 and TRBJ2-7; 8 nucleotides match TRBD1. V lost 4 bases, J lost 0 bases, and 11 bases stayed unmatched. This CDR3 has 17 residues. Germline CDR1 SGHVS, CDR2 FQNEAQ. CDR3 DNA sequence: TGTGCCAGCAGCTCCCCACATACGGGACAGGCCTCCTACGAGCAGTACTTC. As protein: CASSSPHTGQASYEQYF.

The chain uses TRBV5-6 and TRBJ2-2; 8 positions match TRBD1. The CDR3 length is 14 residues. V was clipped by 3 bases and J by 7 bases; unmatched bases: 5. Per the germline V gene, CDR1 is SGHDT and CDR2 is YYEEEE. CDR3: CASSSDRGFGELFF. The CDR3 nucleotides read TGTGCCAGCAGCTCCGACAGGGGCTTCGGGGAGCTGTTTTTT.

The V and J genes are TRBV9 and TRBJ2-1; 8 bases are a match to TRBD2. After removal of 1 base from V and 10 bases from J, the junction contained 4 bases not matched to a gene. This CDR3 is 13 amino acids long. Germline V CDR1 and CDR2: SGDLS, YYNGEE. CDR3 DNA sequence: TGTGCCAGCAGCGTACTGGCGGGAGGAGAGCAGTTCTTC. Its protein product is CASSVLAGGEQFF.

The chain is built from TRBV19 and TRBJ1-4, with D unclear. The CDR3 is 13 residues long. With 5 bases removed from V and 8 bases from J, the gap between germline ends came to 12 bases. CDR1 is LNHDA, CDR2 SQIVND, per germline (reference sequence). CDR3 bases: TGTGCCAGTAGTGGAACAGACCGGGAAAAACTGTTTTTT. Protein: CASSGTDREKLFF.

V gene TRBV5-5 combines with J gene TRBJ1-6; D unclear. The CDR3 spans 16 residues. The V gene lost 4 bases and the J gene lost 0 bases, with 11 bases spanning the gap. Germline V CDR1 and CDR2: SGHKS, YYEKEE (reference sequence). CDR3 nucleotides: TGTGCCAGCAGCCTGACTACAAGCTCCTATAATTCACCCCTCCACTTT. Amino acid sequence: CASSLTTSSYNSPLHF.

In this sample, this clone turned up a few times. This sequence joins TRBV10-3 and TRBJ1-1; no reliable D call. Germline CDR1 ENHRY, CDR2 SYGVKD. V lost 10 bases and J lost 11, with 17 bases in between. This CDR3 comprises 11 residues. CDR3 in amino acids: CATAVEGMAFF. The CDR3 DNA sequence: TGTGCCACAGCCGTGGAGGGCATGGCTTTCTTT.

The genes are TRBV5-1 and TRBJ1-1; 8 bases line up with TRBD1. This CDR3 is built from 16 residues. CDR1 and CDR2 from the germline V gene are SGHRS and YFSETQ. Unmatched junction bases numbered 19, after V lost 7 bases and J lost 8 bases. The CDR3 loop is CASSRQGARRGLEAFF. The DNA for the CDR3 is TGCGCCAGCTCCAGGCAGGGGGCTAGACGGGGGTTAGAAGCTTTCTTT.

This clone was found a few times. The chain links TRBV7-8 to TRBJ1-6; perhaps TRBD1 as D (5 bases). V was trimmed by 5 bases and J by 8 bases, leaving 10 bases between them. Germline lookup yields CDR1 SGHVS and CDR2 FQNEAQ. The CDR3 has 13 amino acids. The DNA of the CDR3 is TGTGCCAGCAGCCCCGGGGGAGATTCACCCCTCCACTTT. Amino acid sequence: CASSPGGDSPLHF.

This chain connects TRBV11-3 to TRBJ1-1; unclear D gene. Germline CDR1 is SGHNT and CDR2 is YENEEA. CDR3 size: 13 residues. V was clipped by 1 base and J by 11 bases, with 14 bases between them. For the CDR3, the DNA is TGTGCCAGCAGCTTAGTTACCTACGGAGGTGCTTTCTTT. This codes for CASSLVTYGGAFF.